This T cell receptor (beta chain) was recovered during a study of T cells in Graves' hyperthyroidism and ophthalmopathy. Researchers took RNA transcripts and amplified the TCR beta CDR3 regions from them. During a first-round RT-PCR of the TCR CDR3, the HTBI primer set was used. One entry per CDR3 protein results from TCRdb running MiXCR on the multiplex PCR reads. The data hold 190,000 or so distinct CDR3 sequences, with around 19% observed a single time. Germline CDR1 and CDR2: SEHNR and FQNEAQ (reference sequence). Trimming pared 5 bases from V and 4 bases from J, leaving 17 bases between. The CDR3 spans 15 residues. Study results and limitations: By a 13 V-J model, ophthalmopathy was set apart from stable hyperthyroidism. For ophthalmopathy, model prediction preceded onset by a median around 7 months.

In this sample, this clonotype turned up many times. The antigen is unknown. The specimen was blood. The chain has TRBV7-9 and TRBJ2-5; D is possibly TRBD2 (6 bases). The TCR comes from a man aged 35-49 years with Graves' hyperthyroidism. The CDR3: CASSRSGGAGETQYF. The CDR3 nucleotides read TGTGCCAGCAGCCGTTCAGGAGGGGCTGGAGAGACCCAGTACTTC.